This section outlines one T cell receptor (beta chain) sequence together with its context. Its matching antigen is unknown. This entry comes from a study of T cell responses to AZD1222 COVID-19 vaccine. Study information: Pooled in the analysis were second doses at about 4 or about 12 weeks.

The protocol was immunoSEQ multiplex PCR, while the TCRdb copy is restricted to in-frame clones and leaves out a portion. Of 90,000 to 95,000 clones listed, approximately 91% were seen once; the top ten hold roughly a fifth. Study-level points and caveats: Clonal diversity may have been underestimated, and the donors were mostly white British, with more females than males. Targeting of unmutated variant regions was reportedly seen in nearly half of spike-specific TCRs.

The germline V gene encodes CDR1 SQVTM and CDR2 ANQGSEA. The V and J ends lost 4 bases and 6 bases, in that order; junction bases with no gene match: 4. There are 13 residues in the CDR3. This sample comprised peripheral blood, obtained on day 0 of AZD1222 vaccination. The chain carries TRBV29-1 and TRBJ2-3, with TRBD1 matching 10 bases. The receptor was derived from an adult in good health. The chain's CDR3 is CSVVRQGADTQYF. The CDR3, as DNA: TGCAGCGTTGTTAGACAGGGGGCGGATACGCAGTATTTT.